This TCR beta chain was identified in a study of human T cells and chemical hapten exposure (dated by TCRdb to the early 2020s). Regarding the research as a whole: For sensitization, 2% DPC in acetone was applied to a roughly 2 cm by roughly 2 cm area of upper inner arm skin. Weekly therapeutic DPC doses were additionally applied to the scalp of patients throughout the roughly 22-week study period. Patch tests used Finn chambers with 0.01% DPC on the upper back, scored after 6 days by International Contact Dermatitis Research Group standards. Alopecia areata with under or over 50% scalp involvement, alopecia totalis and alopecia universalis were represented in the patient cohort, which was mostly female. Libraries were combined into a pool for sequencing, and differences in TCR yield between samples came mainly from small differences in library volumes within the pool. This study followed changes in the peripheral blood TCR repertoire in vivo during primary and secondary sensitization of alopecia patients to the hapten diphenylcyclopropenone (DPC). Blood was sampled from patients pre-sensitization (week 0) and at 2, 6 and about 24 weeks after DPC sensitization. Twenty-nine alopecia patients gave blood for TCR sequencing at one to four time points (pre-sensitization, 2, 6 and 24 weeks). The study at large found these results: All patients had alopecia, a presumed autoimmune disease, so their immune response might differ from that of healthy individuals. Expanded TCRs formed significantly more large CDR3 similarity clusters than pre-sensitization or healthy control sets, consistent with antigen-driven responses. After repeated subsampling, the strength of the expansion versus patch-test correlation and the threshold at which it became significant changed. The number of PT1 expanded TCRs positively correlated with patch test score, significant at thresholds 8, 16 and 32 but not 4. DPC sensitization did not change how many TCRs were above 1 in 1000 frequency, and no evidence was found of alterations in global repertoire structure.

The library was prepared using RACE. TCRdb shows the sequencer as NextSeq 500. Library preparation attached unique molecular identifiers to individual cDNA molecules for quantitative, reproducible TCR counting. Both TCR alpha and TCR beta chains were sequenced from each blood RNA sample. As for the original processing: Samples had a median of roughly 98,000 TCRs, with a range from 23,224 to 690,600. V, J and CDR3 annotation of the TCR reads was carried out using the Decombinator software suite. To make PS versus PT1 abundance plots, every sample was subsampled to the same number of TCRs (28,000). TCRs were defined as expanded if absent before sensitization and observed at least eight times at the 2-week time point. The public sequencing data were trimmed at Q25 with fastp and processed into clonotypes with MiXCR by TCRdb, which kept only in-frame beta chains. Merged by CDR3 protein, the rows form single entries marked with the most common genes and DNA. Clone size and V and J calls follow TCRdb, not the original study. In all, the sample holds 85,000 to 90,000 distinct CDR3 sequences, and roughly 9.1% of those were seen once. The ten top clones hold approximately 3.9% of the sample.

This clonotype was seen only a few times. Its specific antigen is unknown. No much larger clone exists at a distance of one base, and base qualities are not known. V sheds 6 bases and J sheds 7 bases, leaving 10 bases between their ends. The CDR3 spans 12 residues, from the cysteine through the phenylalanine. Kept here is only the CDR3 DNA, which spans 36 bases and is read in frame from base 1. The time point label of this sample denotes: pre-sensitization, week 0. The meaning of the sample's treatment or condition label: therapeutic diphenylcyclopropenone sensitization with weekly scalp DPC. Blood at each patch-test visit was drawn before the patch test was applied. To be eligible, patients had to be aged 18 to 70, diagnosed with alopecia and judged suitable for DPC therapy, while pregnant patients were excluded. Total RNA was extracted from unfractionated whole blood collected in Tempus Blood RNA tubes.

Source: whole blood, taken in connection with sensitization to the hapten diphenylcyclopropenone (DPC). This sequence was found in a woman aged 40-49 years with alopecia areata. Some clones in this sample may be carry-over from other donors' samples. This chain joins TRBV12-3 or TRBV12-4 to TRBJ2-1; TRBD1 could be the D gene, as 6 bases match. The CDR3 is CASRQGSNEQFF. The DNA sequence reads TGTGCCAGCAGACAGGGATCGAATGAGCAGTTCTTC.